The 32 T cell receptor gamma chains below all came from one sample that was sequenced in a study of gamma-delta T cells after stem cell transplantation. TCRdb re-identified clones in the RT-PCR reads via CATT. Counted here are some 4,400 gamma-chain clones, around 21% occurring once; the ten biggest clones make up approximately 3.6%. Sample: gamma-delta T cells. Receptor source: a human donor. It is not recorded whose cells these are; they may come from a transplant donor.

This clone was counted between two and nine times. The chain links TRGV3 to TRGJP2. Trimming at V came to 0 bases and at J to 6 bases, leaving 13 bases not matched to a gene. The CDR3 contains 17 residues. Per the germline V gene, CDR1 is VTNTFY and CDR2 is YDVSTARD (reference sequence). The CDR3 protein is CATWDRRRGKGDWIKTF. CDR3 coding DNA: TGTGCCACCTGGGACAGGCGAAGGGGAAAGGGTGATTGGATCAAGACGTTT.

This clone has just a few counts. The junction does not match germline at one end; this may be a read error. The chain joins TRGV3 to TRGJ1 or TRGJ2. CDR1 and CDR2 from the germline V gene are VTNTFY and YDVSTARD (reference sequence). The CDR3 has 13 amino acids. The CDR3: CATWDTPHYKKLF. The DNA for the CDR3 is TGCGCCACCTGGGACACTCCCCATTATAAGAAACTCTTT.

Only a few counts were recorded for this clone. V gene TRGV5 combines with J gene TRGJP2. Germline trimming cut 1 base from V and 9 bases from J; bases unmatched to any gene: 2. Germline V gene lookup returns CDR1 VINAFY and CDR2 YDVSNSKD. The CDR3 loop spans 12 amino acids. CDR3 nucleotide sequence: TGTGCCACCTGGGACAGAAATTGGATCAAGACGTTT. Amino acids: CATWDRNWIKTF.

The chain employs TRGV4 and TRGJ1 or TRGJ2. The CDR3 loop spans 14 amino acids. V shed 4 bases, J shed 0 bases, and the junction held 6 bases outside the gene matches. Germline CDR1 EGSTGY, CDR2 YDSYTSSV. DNA for the CDR3: TGTGCCACCTGGGACCGGAAGAATTATTATAAGAAACTCTTT. Protein sequence: CATWDRKNYYKKLF.

The rearrangement uses TRGV2 and TRGJ1 or TRGJ2. The CDR3 is made up of 14 amino acids. Germline assignment: CDR1 EGSNGY and CDR2 YDSYNSKV. The junction had 5 bases not matched to a gene; V was cut back by 2 bases and J by 1 base. CDR3 DNA sequence: TGTGCCACCTGGGACGTCCATAATTATTATAAGAAACTCTTT. Translation: CATWDVHNYYKKLF.

Details on this clone: A read error may produce the germline difference seen at one junction end. The chain couples TRGV2 to TRGJ1 or TRGJ2. Germline V CDR1 and CDR2: EGSNGY, YDSYNSKV. This CDR3 is built from 14 residues. CDR3 loop: CATWDGINYYKKLF. DNA of the CDR3: TGTGCTACCTGGGACGGGATTAATTATTATAAGAAACTCTTT.

By its share, this clone is medium-sized. The same CDR3 also results from other DNA sequences found in this sample. This chain joins TRGV3 and TRGJ1 or TRGJ2. Germline V gene sequence: CDR1 VTNTFY, CDR2 YDVSTARD (reference sequence). CDR3 length equals 11 residues. Losses at the gene ends were 5 bases for V and 4 bases for J; bases not matched to a gene: 2. The CDR3: CATWGYYKKLF. The CDR3 region has the DNA TGTGCCACCTGGGGCTATTATAAGAAACTCTTT.

There are a few counts of this clone. For the CDR3, the DNA is TGTGCCTTGTGGGAGGCAGGCGATAAGAAACTCTTT. Protein: CALWEAGDKKLF. The chain employs TRGV9 and TRGJ1 or TRGJ2. V trimming: 2 bases; J trimming: 8 bases; junction bases outside the gene matches: 6. The CDR3 length is 12 residues. Germline V CDR1 and CDR2: GITISATS, ISYDGTV (reference sequence).

This clone was picked up a small number of times. Distinct nucleotide sequences in the sample also encode this CDR3. The chain joins TRGV3 to TRGJ1 or TRGJ2. CDR1 is VTNTFY and CDR2 is YDVSTARD in the germline V gene (reference sequence). V dropped 0 bases and J dropped 7; count of bases not matched to a gene: 6. The CDR3 is 13 amino acids. The CDR3 reads CATWDRPNYKKLF. CDR3 in DNA: TGTGCCACCTGGGACAGGCCTAACTATAAGAAACTCTTT.

This clone was recorded a few times. This may come from a read error, since a much larger clone is one base off. Other DNA variants within this sample encode the same CDR3. The chain links TRGV8 to TRGJP2. In germline, CDR1 is VENAVY, CDR2 YDSYNSRV. This CDR3 contains 13 residues. CDR3 sequence (DNA): TGTGCCACCTGGGATAGGAGTGATTGGATCAAGACGTTT. It codes for CATWDRSDWIKTF.

This clone has a handful of counts. The rearrangement joins TRGV3 to TRGJP2. With V trimmed by 0 bases and J by 0 bases, 10 bases remained unmatched. Germline V gene data show CDR1 as VTNTFY and CDR2 as YDVSTARD (reference sequence). There are 18 residues in the CDR3. The DNA for the CDR3 is TGTGCCACCTGGGACAGGAAAACTTGCTATAGTAGTGATTGGATCAAGACGTTT. Protein product: CATWDRKTCYSSDWIKTF.

This clone has more than one count but fewer than ten. The J gene is TRGJ1 or TRGJ2, the V gene TRGV3. J gave up 3 bases and V 0 bases, and 8 bases lay outside the gene matches. The CDR3 covers 15 residues. From germline, CDR1 is VTNTFY and CDR2 YDVSTARD (reference sequence). The CDR3 reads CATWDRPSIYYKKLF. The CDR3 nucleotides read TGTGCCACCTGGGACAGGCCCTCTATTTATTATAAGAAACTCTTT.

In its sample, this clone was seen a few times. The J gene is TRGJ1 or TRGJ2, the V gene TRGV4. Germline CDR1 is EGSTGY and CDR2 is YDSYTSSV. V dropped 6 bases and J dropped 2; count of bases not matched to a gene: 4. The CDR3 is 12 amino acids. The CDR3 bases are TGTGCCACCTGGACCTATTATTATAAGAAACTCTTT. It specifies CATWTYYYKKLF.

The V gene is TRGV2, the J gene TRGJP2. The germline V gene has CDR1 EGSNGY and CDR2 YDSYNSKV. Losses at the gene ends were 1 base for V and 6 bases for J; bases not matched to a gene: 8. The CDR3 totals 15 residues. CDR3 nucleotide sequence: TGTGCCACCTGGGACGGCCGGTGGGGTGATTGGATCAAGACGTTT. Protein: CATWDGRWGDWIKTF.

The J gene is TRGJ1 or TRGJ2, the V gene TRGV8. CDR3 length: 11 residues. V was clipped by 3 bases and J by 8 bases; unmatched bases: 4. Germline V gives CDR1 VENAVY, CDR2 YDSYNSRV. This CDR3 is CATWDRHKKLF. CDR3 DNA: TGTGCCACCTGGGATCGCCATAAGAAACTCTTT.

J is TRGJP and V is TRGV9. This CDR3 has 17 residues. Germline trimming cut 0 bases from V and 3 bases from J; bases unmatched to any gene: 2. Germline-derived CDR1 and CDR2 are GITISATS and ISYDGTV (reference sequence). The CDR3 nucleotides read TGTGCCTTGTGGGAGGTGTCGCAAGAGTTGGGCAAAAAAATCAAGGTATTT. It encodes CALWEVSQELGKKIKVF.

The J gene is TRGJ1 or TRGJ2, the V gene TRGV8. CDR3 size: 13 residues. The ends lost 4 bases at V and 3 bases at J; junction bases unmatched: 6. Germline assignment: CDR1 VENAVY and CDR2 YDSYNSRV. The CDR3 nucleotides read TGTGCCACCTGGGAAGCGACTTATTATAAGAAACTCTTT. Protein: CATWEATYYKKLF.

This chain joins TRGV9 and TRGJ1 or TRGJ2. The germline V gene has CDR1 GITISATS and CDR2 ISYDGTV (reference sequence). The V and J ends lost 0 bases and 2 bases, in that order; junction bases with no gene match: 4. The CDR3 is 14 amino acids. Written as DNA, the CDR3 is TGTGCCTTGTGGGAGGTGCAGTATTATTATAAGAAACTCTTT. It is translated as CALWEVQYYYKKLF.

V and J are TRGV3 and TRGJ1 or TRGJ2. The CDR3 covers 11 residues. Germline CDR1 is VTNTFY and CDR2 is YDVSTARD (reference sequence). Losses at the gene ends were 0 bases for V and 16 bases for J; bases not matched to a gene: 9. The CDR3 coding sequence is TGTGCCACCTGGGACAGGCGAACCCAGCTCTTT. Translating it yields CATWDRRTQLF.

J is TRGJ1 or TRGJ2 and V is TRGV4. The germline V gene encodes CDR1 EGSTGY and CDR2 YDSYTSSV. The CDR3 runs 11 residues. V was clipped by 1 base and J by 6 bases; unmatched bases: 0. The CDR3 sequence: CATWDGYKKLF. CDR3 DNA sequence: TGTGCCACCTGGGATGGTTATAAGAAACTCTTT.

This clone showed up just a few times. V gene TRGV2 combines with J gene TRGJ1 or TRGJ2. The CDR3 is made up of 11 amino acids. J was trimmed by 11 bases and V by 0 bases; bases with no gene match: 4. Germline V gives CDR1 EGSNGY, CDR2 YDSYNSKV. The DNA for the CDR3 is TGTGCCACCTGGGACGGGCCGGAGAAACTCTTT. It specifies CATWDGPEKLF.

Only a few counts were recorded for this clone. The chain uses TRGV9 and TRGJP. The CDR3 has 17 residues. The ends lost 3 bases at V and 7 bases at J; junction bases unmatched: 9. Germline CDR1 is GITISATS and CDR2 is ISYDGTV (reference sequence). The CDR3 spells CALWENGMELGKKIKVF. The CDR3 DNA sequence: TGTGCCTTGTGGGAGAATGGGATGGAGTTGGGCAAAAAAATCAAGGTATTT.

This chain joins TRGV2 and TRGJ1 or TRGJ2. V lost 12 bases, J lost 0 bases, and 5 bases stayed unmatched. CDR1 is EGSNGY, CDR2 YDSYNSKV, per germline. CDR3 length: 11 residues. The CDR3 is CAAKNYYKKLF. The CDR3 nucleotides read TGTGCCGCCAAGAATTATTATAAGAAACTCTTT.

This clone was detected a few times. The chain is built from TRGV9 and TRGJ1 or TRGJ2. With V trimmed by 3 bases and J by 2 bases, 4 bases remained unmatched. There are 13 residues in the CDR3. Per germline, CDR1 GITISATS and CDR2 ISYDGTV (reference sequence). The CDR3 bases are TGTGCCTTGTGGGAGAGGGATTATTATAAGAAACTCTTT. Protein sequence: CALWERDYYKKLF.

On this clone itself: An end of the junction does not agree with germline; a read error may underlie this. This chain links TRGV8 with TRGJ1 or TRGJ2. Germline V gene lookup returns CDR1 VENAVY and CDR2 YDSYNSRV. The CDR3 contains 13 residues. DNA for the CDR3: TGTGCCGCCTGGGAGGACGGTTATTATAAGAAACTCTTT. Translation gives CAAWEDGYYKKLF.

A word on this clone: Additional DNA sequences in this sample encode the identical CDR3. The chain recombines TRGV9 with TRGJ1 or TRGJ2. The V gene end was trimmed by 2 bases and the J gene end by 7 bases; junction bases not matched to a gene: 2. The CDR3 extends over 11 amino acids. Germline V gene sequence: CDR1 GITISATS, CDR2 ISYDGTV (reference sequence). The CDR3 DNA reads as TGTGCCTTGTGGGAGGGCTATAAGAAACTCTTT. Amino acid sequence: CALWEGYKKLF.

J is TRGJP2 and V is TRGV3. The V gene's germline CDR1 is VTNTFY and CDR2 YDVSTARD (reference sequence). V was pared by 0 bases and J by 0 bases, with 7 bases of the junction left unmatched. The CDR3 sequence is 17 residues long. Here the CDR3 reads CATWDRRAYSSDWIKTF. The CDR3 DNA follows: TGTGCCACCTGGGACAGGCGAGCTTATAGTAGTGATTGGATCAAGACGTTT.

This clone was counted only a few times. The V and J genes are TRGV9 and TRGJ1 or TRGJ2. The CDR3 spans 14 residues. Germline loops: CDR1 GITISATS, CDR2 ISYDGTV (reference sequence). Germline trimming cut 2 bases from V and 2 bases from J; bases unmatched to any gene: 6. CDR3 in DNA: TGTGCCTTGTGGGAGGCATCACATTATTATAAGAAACTCTTT. Its translation is CALWEASHYYKKLF.

With respect to this clone: Within the sample, other DNA sequences also encode this same CDR3. The J gene is TRGJ1 or TRGJ2, the V gene TRGV9. V lost 0 bases and J lost 10; bases outside the gene matches: 6. Germline V lookup: CDR1 GITISATS, CDR2 ISYDGTV (reference sequence). The CDR3 contains 12 residues. CDR3: CALWEVLGKKLF. In nucleotides, the CDR3 is TGTGCCTTGTGGGAGGTGCTGGGGAAGAAACTCTTT.

Of note for this clone: Other DNA sequences in this specimen translate into the identical CDR3. The V and J genes are TRGV2 and TRGJP1. The CDR3 is 10 amino acids. Germline CDR1 is EGSNGY and CDR2 is YDSYNSKV. Trimming at V came to 5 bases and at J to 9 bases, leaving 0 bases not matched to a gene. The DNA of the CDR3 is TGTGCCACCTGGGGTTGGTTCAAGATATTT. As protein: CATWGWFKIF.

This clone was counted only a few times. The chain has TRGV3 and TRGJ1 or TRGJ2. After removal of 1 base from V and 3 bases from J, the junction contained 3 bases not matched to a gene. The germline V gene encodes CDR1 VTNTFY and CDR2 YDVSTARD (reference sequence). The CDR3 has 13 amino acids. The CDR3: CATWDRIYYKKLF. The CDR3 coding sequence is TGTGCCACCTGGGACAGAATTTATTATAAGAAACTCTTT.

In its sample, this clone was seen a few times. The rearrangement joins TRGV5 to TRGJ1 or TRGJ2. Germline lookup yields CDR1 VINAFY and CDR2 YDVSNSKD. This CDR3 spans 13 amino acids. Germline trimming cut 6 bases from V and 0 bases from J; bases unmatched to any gene: 5. The CDR3 protein is CATWTRNYYKKLF. The CDR3 DNA reads as TGTGCCACCTGGACGAGGAATTATTATAAGAAACTCTTT.